This T cell receptor (beta chain) was identified during a study of T cell repertoires in cytomegalovirus infection. Study background: Recently identified HLA-C-restricted CMV epitopes were among the peptides used. It can be stated that public TCR beta signatures indicated CMV infection as well as a matching HLA type. Broader study findings: Cumulative public TCR beta family frequency identified CMV carriers with the relevant HLA.

TCRdb independently ran MiXCR on the reads; one entry per CDR3 protein. The sample records some 920,000 distinct CDR3 sequences, less than 40% being singletons. Germline CDR1 SGHTA, CDR2 FQGNSA. V dropped 3 bases and J dropped 0; count of bases not matched to a gene: 4. CDR3 length equals 15 residues. This clonotype appeared many times. Its antigen remains unknown. The input for sequencing was cultured CD8+ T cells from PBMCs, taken from culture after CMV antigen stimulation. This TCR derives from a human donor in good health (CMV status not recorded). Some clones in this sample may be carry-over from other donors' samples. The chain couples TRBV7-2 to TRBJ2-7, with 8 bases aligning to TRBD1. The CDR3 loop is CASSLLTGASYEQYF. The CDR3 DNA reads as TGTGCCAGCAGCTTGTTGACAGGGGCCTCCTACGAGCAGTACTTC.